This section outlines one T cell receptor beta chain sequence together with its context. The target antigen is unknown. This sample stems from a study of a mutant IDH1 vaccine in newly diagnosed glioma. Overall study context: Treated patients, averaging about 40 years, were about 62% male and roughly 38% female. Previous treatment comprised radiotherapy, temozolomide, or both, mostly both.

Study outcomes and limitations: Of the patients, roughly 93% had vaccine-induced immune responses.

Documented time point: baseline, week 1 (first vaccination visit). This sample's treatment: pre-vaccination baseline after standard-of-care therapy. There were new WHO grade 3 or 4 astrocytomas in the donors, and these were IDH1-mutant and ATRX-lost. Assay used: immunoSEQ multiplex PCR; TCRdb lists only in-frame clones, some missing. The sample carries around 92,000 clones, roughly 89% recorded once. The sequence derives from a woman aged 45-65 years with glioma. Here the sequenced sample was PBMCs, taken from a glioma patient treated with radiotherapy, temozolomide or both.

CDR3 loop: CASSLYSGASTDTQYF. CDR3 sequence (DNA): TGTGCCAGCAGTTTGTATAGCGGTGCTAGCACAGATACGCAGTATTTT. This sequence joins TRBV28 and TRBJ2-3; possibly TRBD2 for D (6 bases). The CDR3 sequence is 16 residues long. Germline CDR1 MDHEN, CDR2 SYDVKM. V dropped 3 bases and J dropped 0 bases, with 13 bases sitting between them.